A selection of T cell receptor beta chains follows, all from one sample in a study of radiation and T cells in renal cell carcinoma. The method was immunoSEQ multiplex PCR; TCRdb's version includes in-frame clones alone and lacks a portion of them. The data show 150,000 to 180,000 clones, over 80% seen once. This specimen was blood, taken from a patient whose treatment included radiotherapy and nephrectomy. These receptors were obtained from a woman aged 45-65 years with renal cell carcinoma. Both conserved end residues are part of each CDR3. The D gene is left open where the match is weak. For some rows the clone size is stated as once, few or many, or as a class when expanded; others skip it.

d_call	v_call	clone_size	j_call	cdr3_aa	cdr3_nt
-	TRBV2	-	TRBJ1-3	CASSGNGASGNTIYF	TGTGCCAGCAGTGGAAACGGTGCCTCTGGAAACACCATATATTTT
-	TRBV19	-	TRBJ1-6	CASNGSGRYNSPLHF	TGTGCCAGTAATGGGTCGGGCCGGTATAATTCACCCCTCCACTTT
TRBD1	TRBV5-5	-	TRBJ1-5	CASRFTGETGQPQHF	TGTGCCAGCAGGTTTACAGGGGAAACGGGACAGCCCCAGCATTTT
-	TRBV7-2	-	TRBJ2-7	CASSLTVSSYEQYF	TGTGCCAGCAGCTTGACGGTGAGCTCCTACGAGCAGTACTTC
TRBD2	TRBV7-9	once	TRBJ2-2	CASSLASSGGTYTGELFF	TGTGCCAGCAGCTTAGCGTCTAGCGGGGGGACTTACACCGGGGAGCTGTTTTTT
TRBD2	TRBV5-4	once	TRBJ2-5	CASSQTSGGLLETQYF	TGTGCCAGCAGCCAGACTAGCGGGGGTTTACTGGAGACCCAGTACTTC
TRBD1	TRBV6-6	-	TRBJ1-1	CASSYWDRGQTEAFF	TGTGCCAGCAGTTACTGGGACAGGGGGCAAACTGAAGCTTTCTTT
-	TRBV19	-	TRBJ2-3	CASSPYMGSSTDTQYF	TGTGCCAGTAGCCCCTACATGGGTTCTAGCACAGATACGCAGTATTTT
-	TRBV19	few	TRBJ1-4	CASALPTNEKLFF	TGTGCCTCAGCTCTGCCAACTAATGAAAAACTGTTTTTT
TRBD1	TRBV14	few	TRBJ2-1	CASSQGYRTGPVRYEQFF	TGTGCCAGCAGCCAAGGATACCGGACAGGACCCGTGAGGTACGAGCAGTTCTTC
-	TRBV29-1	-	TRBJ2-1	CSVEEGFYYNEQFF	TGCAGCGTTGAGGAGGGGTTCTACTACAATGAGCAGTTCTTC
-	TRBV30	-	TRBJ2-2	CAWRLTVNTGELFF	TGTGCCTGGAGGTTGACAGTAAACACCGGGGAGCTGTTTTTT
-	TRBV11-2	-	TRBJ1-6	CASSPKRGSGAYNSPLHF	TGTGCCAGCAGCCCTAAGCGAGGATCAGGAGCCTATAATTCACCCCTCCACTTT
-	TRBV6-1	-	TRBJ2-7	CASSEAPPRAEQYF	TGTGCCAGCAGTGAAGCTCCCCCCCGCGCCGAGCAGTACTTC
TRBD2	TRBV19	few	TRBJ2-3	CASGGADTQYF	TGTGCCAGCGGGGGGGCAGATACGCAGTATTTT
TRBD1	TRBV18	-	TRBJ1-2	CASSPGTGGNYGYTF	TGTGCCAGCTCACCAGGGACAGGGGGCAACTATGGCTACACCTTC
-	TRBV6-5	once	TRBJ1-4	CASSYSVGRTNEKLFF	TGTGCCAGCAGTTACTCCGTCGGCAGAACTAATGAAAAACTGTTTTTT
-	TRBV6-4	few	TRBJ2-3	CARSGRDTDTQYF	TGTGCCAGGAGCGGGCGGGACACAGATACGCAGTATTTT
-	TRBV9	-	TRBJ1-1	CASSVLGDTEAFF	TGTGCCAGCAGCGTCCTCGGGGACACTGAAGCTTTCTTT
-	TRBV10-1	once	TRBJ2-3	CASSDRLSSTDTQYF	TGCGCCAGCAGTGATCGGCTCTCTAGCACAGATACGCAGTATTTT
-	TRBV7-8	-	TRBJ2-5	CASSLWGAGRKETQYF	TGTGCCAGCAGCTTATGGGGGGCAGGCCGGAAAGAGACCCAGTACTTC
-	TRBV9	-	TRBJ1-1	CASSGDNAEAFF	TGTGCCAGCAGCGGGGACAACGCTGAAGCTTTCTTT
TRBD1	TRBV18	-	TRBJ1-1	CASSLNRGDTEAFF	TGTGCCAGTTCCTTGAACAGGGGCGATACTGAAGCTTTCTTT
-	TRBV14	-	TRBJ1-6	CASSVLGRPLHF	TGTGCCAGCAGCGTACTGGGGAGACCCCTCCACTTT
TRBD2	TRBV19	-	TRBJ2-1	CASSTRGGLAGGNEQFF	TGTGCCAGTAGTACTAGGGGCGGACTAGCGGGGGGAAATGAGCAGTTCTTC
-	TRBV6-1	-	TRBJ2-5	CASSVPGEFSETQYF	TGTGCCAGCAGTGTCCCAGGTGAGTTCTCGGAGACCCAGTACTTC
TRBD1	TRBV19	-	TRBJ2-7	CASSSRDSYEQYF	TGTGCCAGTAGTAGTCGGGACAGCTACGAGCAGTACTTC
-	TRBV7-2	-	TRBJ1-4	CASSSQAITNEKLFF	TGTGCCAGCAGCTCGCAAGCCATAACTAATGAAAAACTGTTTTTT
-	TRBV13	-	TRBJ2-1	CASSLGVRGFNEQFF	TGTGCCAGCAGCTTAGGGGTCCGGGGGTTCAATGAGCAGTTCTTC